This is a list of T cell receptor beta chains from one sample in a study of shared clonotypes between healthy human individuals. Clones were read by immunoSEQ multiplex PCR, and TCRdb kept only the in-frame ones, dropping some. Of roughly 2,000,000 clones in the sample, approximately 95% were seen once. The sequenced sample was naive CD8+ T cells sorted from blood. The receptors originated from a man aged 18 to 29 in good health. Each CDR3 is given with its conserved first and last residue. The D gene is left open where the match is weak. Clone sizes are given selectively: once, few, many, or a class where the clone is expanded.

15,TRBJ1-6,TRBV27,-,TRBD1,CASSPGTGANSPLHF,TGTGCCAGCAGTCCCGGGACAGGGGCTAATTCACCCCTCCACTTT
19,TRBJ2-1,TRBV1,-,-,CTSSQDRVSLEDSYNEQFF,TGCACCAGCAGCCAAGATCGGGTTTCTCTAGAAGACTCCTACAATGAGCAGTTCTTC
15,TRBJ2-5,TRBV27,-,-,CASSPRLGAGETQYF,TGTGCCAGCAGTCCTCGGCTGGGGGCAGGAGAGACCCAGTACTTC
15,TRBJ1-2,TRBV4-1,-,-,CASSQAASSNYGYTF,TGCGCCAGCAGCCAAGCAGCGAGCTCCAACTATGGCTACACCTTC
14,TRBJ2-7,TRBV2,-,TRBD2,CASKPREGIGEQYF,TGTGCCAGCAAACCAAGGGAGGGGATTGGCGAGCAGTACTTC
12,TRBJ2-7,TRBV13,-,-,CASSLPNYEQYF,TGTGCCAGCAGCTTACCAAACTACGAGCAGTACTTC
18,TRBJ1-1,TRBV7-9,-,TRBD1,CASTSTDRGHMMNTEAFF,TGTGCCAGCACCTCGACTGACAGGGGACATATGATGAACACTGAAGCTTTCTTT
14,TRBJ2-7,TRBV2,once,TRBD2,CASSDGLAGNEQYF,TGTGCCAGCAGTGACGGACTAGCGGGGAACGAGCAGTACTTC
13,TRBJ2-3,TRBV7-9,once,-,CASSFTLEDTQYF,TGTGCCAGCAGCTTCACCCTCGAAGATACGCAGTATTTT
15,TRBJ2-1,TRBV7-9,-,-,CASSLPGLPYNEQFF,TGTGCCAGCAGCTTACCAGGGCTACCTTACAATGAGCAGTTCTTC
15,TRBJ2-7,TRBV19,-,TRBD1,CASSFFGGQGYEQYF,TGTGCCAGTAGTTTCTTCGGGGGACAGGGCTACGAGCAGTACTTC
16,TRBJ2-7,TRBV6-5,-,TRBD2,CASSYSVGGKLYEQYF,TGTGCCAGCAGTTACTCGGTGGGAGGGAAACTCTACGAGCAGTACTTC
13,TRBJ2-7,TRBV7-2,-,-,CASSLSSSYEQYF,TGTGCCAGCAGCTTAAGTAGCTCCTACGAGCAGTACTTC
14,TRBJ2-7,TRBV27,once,TRBD1,CASSLRDRDYEQYF,TGTGCCAGCAGTCTCCGGGACAGGGATTACGAGCAGTACTTC
13,TRBJ2-7,TRBV19,-,-,CATAAGLPYEQYF,TGTGCCACCGCAGCAGGGCTCCCCTACGAGCAGTACTTC
15,TRBJ2-5,TRBV6-5,-,TRBD2,CASSYGAGLRETQYF,TGTGCCAGCAGTTACGGAGCGGGATTAAGAGAGACCCAGTACTTC
13,TRBJ1-1,TRBV5-1,-,-,CASGRLGETEAFF,TGCGCCAGCGGTAGACTCGGGGAGACTGAAGCTTTCTTT
16,TRBJ1-2,TRBV5-4,once,-,CASSLFEAKTNYGYTF,TGTGCCAGCAGCTTGTTCGAGGCCAAGACTAACTATGGCTACACCTTC
15,TRBJ2-5,TRBV13,-,-,CASSSSPRPKETQYF,TGTGCCAGCAGCTCCTCCCCCCGACCGAAAGAGACCCAGTACTTC
14,TRBJ1-6,TRBV27,-,TRBD1,CASSSTGGNSPLHF,TGTGCCAGCAGTTCGACAGGGGGCAACTCACCCCTCCACTTT
14,TRBJ2-7,TRBV7-6,-,-,CASSSGTSFYEQYF,TGTGCCAGCAGCTCCGGGACTTCTTTCTACGAGCAGTACTTC
16,TRBJ2-1,TRBV19,once,-,CASSIEGVSSYNEQFF,TGTGCCAGTAGTATTGAGGGGGTGAGCTCCTACAATGAGCAGTTCTTC
14,TRBJ2-7,TRBV6-1,-,TRBD1,CASGGTGEDYEQYF,TGTGCCAGCGGGGGGACAGGTGAAGACTACGAGCAGTACTTC
15,TRBJ2-7,TRBV19,few,TRBD1,CASSSRTGTLYEQYF,TGTGCCAGTAGTTCCAGGACAGGAACCCTCTACGAGCAGTACTTC
12,TRBJ2-7,TRBV4-1,-,-,CASSLFDGEQYF,TGCGCCAGCAGCCTATTTGACGGAGAGCAGTACTTC